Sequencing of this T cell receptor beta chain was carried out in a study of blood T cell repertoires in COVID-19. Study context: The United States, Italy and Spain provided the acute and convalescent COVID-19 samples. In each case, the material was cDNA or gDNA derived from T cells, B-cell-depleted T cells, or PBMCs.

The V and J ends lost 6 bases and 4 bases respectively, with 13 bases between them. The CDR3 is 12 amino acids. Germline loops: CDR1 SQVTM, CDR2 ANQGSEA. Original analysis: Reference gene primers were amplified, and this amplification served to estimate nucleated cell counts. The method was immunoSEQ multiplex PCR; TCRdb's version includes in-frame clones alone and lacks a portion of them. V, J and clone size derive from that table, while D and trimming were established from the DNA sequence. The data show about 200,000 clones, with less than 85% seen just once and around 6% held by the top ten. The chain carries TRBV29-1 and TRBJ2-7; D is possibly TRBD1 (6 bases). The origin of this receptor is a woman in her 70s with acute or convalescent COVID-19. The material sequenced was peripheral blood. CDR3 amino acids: CSVGQSRYEQYF. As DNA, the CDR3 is TGCAGCGTCGGACAGTCCCGATACGAGCAGTACTTC.